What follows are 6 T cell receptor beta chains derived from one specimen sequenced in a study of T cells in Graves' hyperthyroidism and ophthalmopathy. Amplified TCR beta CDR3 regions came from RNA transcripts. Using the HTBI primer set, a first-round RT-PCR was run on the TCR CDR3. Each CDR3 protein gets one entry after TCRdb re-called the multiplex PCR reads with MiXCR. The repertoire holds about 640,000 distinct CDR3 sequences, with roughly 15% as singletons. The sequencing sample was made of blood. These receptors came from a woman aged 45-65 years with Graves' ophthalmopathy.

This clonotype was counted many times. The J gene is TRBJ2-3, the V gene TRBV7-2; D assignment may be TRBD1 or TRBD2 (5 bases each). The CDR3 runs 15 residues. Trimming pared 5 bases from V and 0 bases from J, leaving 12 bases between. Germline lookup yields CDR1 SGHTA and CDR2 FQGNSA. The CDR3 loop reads CASSRQTTSTDTQYF. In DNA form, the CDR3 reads TGTGCCAGCAGCAGACAGACTACTAGCACAGATACGCAGTATTTT.

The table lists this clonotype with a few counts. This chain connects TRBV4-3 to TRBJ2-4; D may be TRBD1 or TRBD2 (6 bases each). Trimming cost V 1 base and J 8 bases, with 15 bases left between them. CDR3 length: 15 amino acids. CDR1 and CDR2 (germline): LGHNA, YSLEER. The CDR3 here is CASSQALGGIDIQYF. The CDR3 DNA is TGCGCCAGCAGCCAAGCCTTGGGGGGCATTGACATTCAGTACTTC.

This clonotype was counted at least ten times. Here the CDR3 reads CASSPLAGVRQTQYF. CDR3 DNA: TGTGCCAGCAGTCCTTTAGCGGGAGTCAGGCAGACCCAGTACTTC. V gene TRBV12-3 or TRBV12-4 combines with J gene TRBJ2-5; 9 bases map to TRBD2. The CDR3 is 15 residues long. V lost 5 bases, J lost 6 bases, and 10 bases stayed unmatched.

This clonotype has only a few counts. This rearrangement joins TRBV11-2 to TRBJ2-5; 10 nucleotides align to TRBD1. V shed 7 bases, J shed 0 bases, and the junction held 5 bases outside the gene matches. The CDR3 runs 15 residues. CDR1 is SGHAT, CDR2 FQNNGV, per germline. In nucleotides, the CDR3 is TGTGCCAGCAAACCCGGGACAGGGGACCAAGAGACCCAGTACTTC. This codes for CASKPGTGDQETQYF.

CDR3 loop: CASSRRTATNEKLFF. The CDR3 coding sequence is TGTGCCAGCAGCCGGCGGACAGCAACTAATGAAAAACTGTTTTTT. The chain links TRBV7-2 to TRBJ1-4, with D possibly being TRBD1 (6 bases). The CDR3 is 15 residues long. Germline CDR1 SGHTA, CDR2 FQGNSA. Trimming took off 5 bases at V and 0 bases at J, with 10 bases between the two ends. Using reference TRBV7-2 and TRBJ1-4 for the parts outside the CDR3, the full variable domain is GAGVSQSPSNKVTEKGKDVELRCDPISGHTALYWYRQSLGQGLEFLIYFQGNSAPDKSGLPSDRFSAERTGGSVSTLTIQRTQQEDSAVYLCASSRRTATNEKLFFGSGTQLSVL.

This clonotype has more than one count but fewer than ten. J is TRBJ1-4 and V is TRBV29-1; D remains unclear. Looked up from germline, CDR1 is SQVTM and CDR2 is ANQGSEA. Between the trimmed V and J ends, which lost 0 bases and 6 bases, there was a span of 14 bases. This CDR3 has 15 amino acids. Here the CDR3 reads CSVEDPHSVYEKLFF. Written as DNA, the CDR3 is TGCAGCGTTGAAGATCCGCACAGCGTATATGAAAAACTGTTTTTT.